What follows is one T cell receptor beta chain and its context. Its antigen is currently unknown. The authors ran a second PCR of about 6 to 11 cycles using a sample-barcoded 5' primer and a J-beta primer mix. Each CDR3 protein gets one entry after TCRdb re-called the 5' RACE reads with MiXCR. The repertoire holds roughly 800,000 distinct CDR3 sequences, 20% to 25% seen once, with 9% to 9.5% in the top ten. This entry belongs to a study of blood T cells in healthy people across ages. Notes on the study in general: More naive CD4+ cells and higher diversity were found in long-lived than in aged donors.

This CDR3 comprises 14 residues. Trimming removed 3 bases from V and 0 bases from J, with 10 bases in between. Germline V gene data show CDR1 as SGDLS and CDR2 as YYNGEE. The sample was also reused in another study, on T cells of mothers and their children.

The sequencing sample was made of blood. This clonotype originated in a boy aged 10-17 years in good health. The chain couples TRBV9 to TRBJ2-7, with a possible D match to TRBD1 (6 bases). The CDR3 DNA reads as TGTGCCAGCAGCGATGCAGGGGCCTCCTACGAGCAGTACTTC. Translated, it gives CASSDAGASYEQYF.